One TCR beta chain is described in this entry. This entry is derived from a study of blood T cell repertoires in COVID-19. About the study: The analysed material was cDNA or gDNA that came from T cells, B-cell-depleted T cells, or PBMCs.

The CDR3 loop spans 15 amino acids. V dropped 6 bases and J dropped 1 base, with 13 bases sitting between them. This table comes from immunoSEQ multiplex PCR, and its TCRdb copy is limited to in-frame clones, with some not included. The sample holds roughly 170,000 clones; roughly nine tenths are singletons and the top ten take less than 25%. The rearrangement uses TRBV23-1 and TRBJ1-5; weak D call: TRBD1 (5 bases). TRBV23-1 counts as an open reading frame of uncertain function. The sequencing input was peripheral blood. The TCR originated in a man aged 65 to 79 with active or convalescent COVID-19. The CDR3 nucleotides read TGCGCCAGCAGGGGGGGGATGTTGAGCAATCAGCCCCAGCATTTT. Translated: CASRGGMLSNQPQHF.